This T cell receptor (beta chain) was obtained from a study of radiotherapy plus CTLA-4 blockade in lung cancer. Study-level information: There were objective responses in 15% to 20% of patients, and more than 30% had disease control.

Libraries were prepared by immunoSEQ multiplex PCR; TCRdb keeps only in-frame clonotypes and omits some of them. The sample shows about 26,000 clones, about 75% of them seen only once. Study-level findings and limits: Subsequent to radiotherapy plus ipilimumab, tumor-derived TCR clones underwent expansion in blood.

Germline V lookup: CDR1 SGDLS, CDR2 YYNGEE. V was clipped by 0 bases and J by 4 bases; unmatched bases: 8. CDR3 size: 16 residues. Note on this clone: The antigen is not known.

This chain connects TRBV9 to TRBJ2-7, with 9 bases matching TRBD2. The sequence was obtained from a human donor with non-small cell lung cancer that progressed on radiotherapy plus ipilimumab. This material consisted of peripheral blood, taken from a patient treated with radiotherapy plus ipilimumab. The CDR3 protein is CASSVGDSGGRYEQYF. CDR3 DNA sequence: TGTGCCAGCAGCGTAGGGGATAGCGGGGGACGTTACGAGCAGTACTTC.